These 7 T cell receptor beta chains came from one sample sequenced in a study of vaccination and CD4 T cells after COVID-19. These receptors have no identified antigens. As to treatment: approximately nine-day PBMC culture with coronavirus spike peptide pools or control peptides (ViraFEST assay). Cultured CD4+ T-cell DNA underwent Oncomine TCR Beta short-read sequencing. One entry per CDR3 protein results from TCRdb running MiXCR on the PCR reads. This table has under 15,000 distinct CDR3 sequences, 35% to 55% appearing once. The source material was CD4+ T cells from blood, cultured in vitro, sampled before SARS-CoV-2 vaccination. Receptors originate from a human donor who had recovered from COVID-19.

CDR3 nucleotide sequence: TGTGCCAGCAGTGCAGGACAGGGAGGGAACTATGGCTACACCTTC. Protein product: CASSAGQGGNYGYTF. The chain couples TRBV6-1 to TRBJ1-2, with 8 bases lining up with TRBD1. V was clipped by 4 bases and J by 2 bases; unmatched bases: 6. The CDR3 loop spans 15 amino acids. Per the germline V gene, CDR1 is MNHNS and CDR2 is SASEGT.

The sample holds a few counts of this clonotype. CDR3 sequence reads: CSATRDDTDTQYF. The CDR3 DNA follows: TGCAGTGCGACCCGGGACGACACAGATACGCAGTATTTT. The rearrangement links TRBV20-1 to TRBJ2-3; D may correspond to TRBD1 or TRBD2 (5 bases each). CDR3 length: 13 amino acids. Germline values: CDR1 DFQATT, CDR2 SNEGSKA (reference sequence). Deletions cut 6 bases from V and 2 bases from J, with 12 bases between.

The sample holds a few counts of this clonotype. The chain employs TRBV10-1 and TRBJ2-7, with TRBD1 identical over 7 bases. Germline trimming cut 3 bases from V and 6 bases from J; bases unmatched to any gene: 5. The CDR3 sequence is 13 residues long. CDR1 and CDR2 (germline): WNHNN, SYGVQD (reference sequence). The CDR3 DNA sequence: TGCGCCAGCAGTGACCCTGGACAGGCCGAGCAGTACTTC. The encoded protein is CASSDPGQAEQYF.

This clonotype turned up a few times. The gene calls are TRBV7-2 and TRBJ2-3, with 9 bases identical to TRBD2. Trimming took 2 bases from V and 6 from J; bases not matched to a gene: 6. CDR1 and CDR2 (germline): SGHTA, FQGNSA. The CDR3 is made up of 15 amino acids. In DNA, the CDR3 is TGTGCCAGCAGCTTAATTAGCGGGAGAAGTGATACGCAGTATTTT. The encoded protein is CASSLISGRSDTQYF.

The CDR3 nucleotides read TGTGCCACCAGTGATTTAGGGACAGGGAACAATGAGCAGTTCTTC. Amino acid sequence: CATSDLGTGNNEQFF. The genes are TRBV24-1 and TRBJ2-1; 9 bases are a match to TRBD1. The V and J ends lost 1 base and 5 bases, in that order; junction bases with no gene match: 2. This CDR3 contains 15 residues. CDR1 and CDR2 (germline): KGHDR, SFDVKD.

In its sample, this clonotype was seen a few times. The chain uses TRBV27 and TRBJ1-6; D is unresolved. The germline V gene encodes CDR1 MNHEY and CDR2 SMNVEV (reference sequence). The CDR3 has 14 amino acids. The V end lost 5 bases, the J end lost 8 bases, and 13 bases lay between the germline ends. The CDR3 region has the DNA TGTGCCAGCAGTCTGGACTCGCGGGATTCACCCCTCCACTTT. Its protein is CASSLDSRDSPLHF.

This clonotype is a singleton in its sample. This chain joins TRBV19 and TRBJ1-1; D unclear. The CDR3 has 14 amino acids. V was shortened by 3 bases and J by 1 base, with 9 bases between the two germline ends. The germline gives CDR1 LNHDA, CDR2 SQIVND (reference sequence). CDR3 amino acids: CASSILGANTEAFF. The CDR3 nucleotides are TGTGCCAGTAGTATCCTAGGAGCGAACACTGAAGCTTTCTTT.